This T cell receptor beta chain was retrieved from a study of OX40 agonist ivuxolimab in advanced cancers. As for the study in general: Treatment of patients was with ivuxolimab, an agonistic anti-OX40 (CD134) antibody.

Some clones are missing from TCRdb's copy, which holds only in-frame ones; the method was immunoSEQ multiplex PCR. The sample comprises about 24,000 clones, 80% to 85% of which are singletons, and 16% rests with the top ten. The length of the CDR3 is 14 residues. The V end lost 0 bases, the J end lost 3 bases, and 8 bases lay between the germline ends. CDR1 is SGDLS and CDR2 is YYNGEE in the germline V gene. The TCR sequence derives from an adult with an advanced solid tumor such as melanoma, head and neck, liver or kidney cancer. J is TRBJ2-3 and V is TRBV9, with D possibly being TRBD1 (5 bases). Sequencing was performed on CD4+ or CD8+ T cells sorted from blood, taken in a trial of the OX40 agonist ivuxolimab. The CDR3, as DNA: TGTGCCAGCAGCGTAGCTTCAGGGACAGATACGCAGTATTTT. Protein: CASSVASGTDTQYF.